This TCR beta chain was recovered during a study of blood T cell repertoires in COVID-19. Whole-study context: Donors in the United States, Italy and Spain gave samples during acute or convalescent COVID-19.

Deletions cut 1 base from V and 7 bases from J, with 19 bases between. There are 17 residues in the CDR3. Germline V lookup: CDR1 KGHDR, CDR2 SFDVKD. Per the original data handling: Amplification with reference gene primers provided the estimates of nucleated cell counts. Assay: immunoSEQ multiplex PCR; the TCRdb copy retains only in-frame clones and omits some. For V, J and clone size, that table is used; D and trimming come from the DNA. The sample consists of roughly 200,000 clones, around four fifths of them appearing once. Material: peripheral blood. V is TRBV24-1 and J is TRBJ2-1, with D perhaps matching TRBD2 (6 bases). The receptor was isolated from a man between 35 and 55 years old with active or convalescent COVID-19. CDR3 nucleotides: TGTGCCACCAGTGATTTCTCACCGGGAGATATAAGGAATGAGCAGTTCTTC. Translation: CATSDFSPGDIRNEQFF.